The TCR beta chain described here comes from a study of monozygotic twins with inflammatory bowel disease. Added by template switching were UMIs that each held a 6-nucleotide sample barcode. Nested PCRs (around 15 and 9 cycles, two total) were applied to TCRalpha and TCRbeta cDNA. TCRdb re-called the 5' RACE reads; every CDR3 protein appears as one record, without DNA. The sample includes some 400,000 distinct CDR3 sequences. Study-wide results and limits: Discrimination among different T cell subtypes was not achievable.

Points on this clonotype: Its antigen remains unknown.

The germline V gene has CDR1 SGDLS and CDR2 YYNGEE. The CDR3 loop spans 17 amino acids. V usage is TRBV9 and J usage is TRBJ2-2; TCRdb designates TRBD1, a call that cannot be tested without DNA. The sequence came from a human donor with ulcerative colitis or Crohn's disease, or a healthy co-twin of an affected twin (not recorded which). Specimen: blood. CDR3 in amino acids: CASSPRGMGLNTGELFF.